A selection of T cell receptor beta chains follows, all from one sample in a study of shared clonotypes between healthy human individuals. Method: immunoSEQ multiplex PCR; TCRdb's copy keeps in-frame clones and lacks some. Of about 1.1 million clones listed, roughly 74% are singletons. What was sequenced was memory CD4+ T cells from PBMCs. The receptors stem from a man aged 18 to 30 in good health. Some clones in this sample may be carry-over from other donors' samples. The CDR3 runs from the conserved cysteine through the conserved F or W. Fields, in order: V gene, clone size, CDR3 length, J gene, D gene, CDR3 DNA, CDR3 protein. D genes are given only for firm matches. Where a row states a size, it is once, few, many or the class of an expanded clone; other rows omit it.

TRBV4-3	NA	17	TRBJ2-2	TRBD1	TGCGCCAGCAGCCAAGTGGATAGGGGGCGCGTCACCGGGGAGCTGTTTTTT	CASSQVDRGRVTGELFF
TRBV5-1	NA	13	TRBJ1-1	NA	TGCGCCAGCAGCGTTTCGATGAACACTGAAGCTTTCTTT	CASSVSMNTEAFF
TRBV2	NA	13	TRBJ2-5	NA	TGTGCCAGCAACTGGGGCGACGGGGAGACCCAGTACTTC	CASNWGDGETQYF
TRBV25-1	NA	14	TRBJ2-5	NA	TGTGCCAGCAGTGACGCAGGGGGGCAAGAGACCCAGTACTTC	CASSDAGGQETQYF
TRBV12-5	NA	12	TRBJ1-2	NA	TGTGCTAGTGGTTTTACCGGGGGCGGCTACACCTTC	CASGFTGGGYTF
TRBV9	NA	15	TRBJ2-3	NA	TGTGCCAGCAGCGTTGCGGCACATAGCACAGATACGCAGTATTTT	CASSVAAHSTDTQYF
TRBV28	NA	13	TRBJ1-1	NA	TGTGCCAGCAGCCCCCCCGGGGGGGATGAAGCTTTCTTT	CASSPPGGDEAFF
TRBV4-1	many	15	TRBJ2-7	NA	TGCGCCAGCAGACTAAGGTACGGGAGCTCCTACGAGCAGTACTTC	CASRLRYGSSYEQYF
TRBV5-6	few	18	TRBJ2-3	NA	TGTGCCAGCAGCTCACCCGCCCGGGCCAGCCCGGGCACAGATACGCAGTATTTT	CASSSPARASPGTDTQYF
TRBV6-5	NA	14	TRBJ1-2	TRBD1	TGTGCCAGCAGTTACCATCGGACAGGGGGCGGCTACACCTTC	CASSYHRTGGGYTF
TRBV28	NA	13	TRBJ1-3	TRBD1	TGTGCCAGCAGGACAGGGAAGGGAAACACCATATATTTT	CASRTGKGNTIYF
TRBV11-2	NA	16	TRBJ2-7	TRBD2	TGTGCCAGCACCCTACTCGGGGGGGGCACCTCCTACGAGCAGTACTTC	CASTLLGGGTSYEQYF
TRBV6-6	NA	14	TRBJ1-1	TRBD1	TGTGCCAGCAGCCGACAGGGGGCGCGAACTGAAGCTTTCTTT	CASSRQGARTEAFF
TRBV27	NA	14	TRBJ1-5	TRBD1	TGTGCCAGCAGTTTAGCAGGGGGTGGAGGGCCCCAGCATTTT	CASSLAGGGGPQHF
TRBV7-8	NA	16	TRBJ1-4	NA	TGTGCCAGCAGCTCTCGTCAGGAAAGGACTAATGAAAAACTGTTTTTT	CASSSRQERTNEKLFF
TRBV30	NA	13	TRBJ2-1	TRBD2	TGTGCCTGGGGGACTAGCGGGGTAAATGAGCAGTTCTTC	CAWGTSGVNEQFF
TRBV5-4	NA	16	TRBJ2-1	TRBD2	TGTGCCAGCAGCTTGGCGATAGCGGGAGGGACGGATGAGCAGTTCTTC	CASSLAIAGGTDEQFF
TRBV15	few	16	TRBJ1-4	NA	TGTGCCACCAGCAGAGGGACCGGGACCTGGGGTGAAAAACTGTTTTTT	CATSRGTGTWGEKLFF
TRBV5-1	NA	14	TRBJ1-4	TRBD1	TGCGCCAGCAGCTTCCAGGGGGCTAATGAAAAACTGTTTTTT	CASSFQGANEKLFF
TRBV14	NA	13	TRBJ1-2	NA	TGTGCCAGCAGCCCCCGGCAGCGTTCTGGCTACACCTTC	CASSPRQRSGYTF
TRBV5-5	NA	17	TRBJ1-3	TRBD1	TGTGCCAGCAGCTTGCAACGGGACAGGGTATTAGGAAACACCATATATTTT	CASSLQRDRVLGNTIYF
TRBV7-9	NA	17	TRBJ2-1	NA	TGTGCCAGCAGCTTACTACCCCGGCGGGCGAAATACAATGAGCAGTTCTTC	CASSLLPRRAKYNEQFF
TRBV6-5	NA	16	TRBJ1-4	NA	TGTGCCAGCAGTTACCGTCCGATCGACAGTAATGAAAAACTGTTTTTT	CASSYRPIDSNEKLFF
TRBV27	NA	16	TRBJ2-3	NA	TGTGCCAGCAGTTTATGGGTTGCGGGACTGACAGATACGCAGTATTTT	CASSLWVAGLTDTQYF
TRBV4-2	NA	14	TRBJ2-1	NA	TGTGCCAGCAGCCAAGCGGGTGTGGAGCTTGAGCAGTTCTTC	CASSQAGVELEQFF
TRBV28	NA	15	TRBJ2-7	NA	TGTGCCAGCAGGACCGGACAGCTTACCCCCTACGAGCAGTACTTC	CASRTGQLTPYEQYF
TRBV7-2	NA	13	TRBJ2-7	NA	TGTGCCAGCAGCCATAGCGGAGTCTACGAGCAGTACTTC	CASSHSGVYEQYF
TRBV18	NA	15	TRBJ2-7	TRBD2	TGTGCCAGCTCACCACCGTCTAGCGGGGCCTACGAGCAGTACTTC	CASSPPSSGAYEQYF
TRBV7-3	NA	13	TRBJ1-1	NA	TGTGCCAGCAGCGGCGGTAGGGACACTGAAGCTTTCTTT	CASSGGRDTEAFF
TRBV19	few	15	TRBJ1-1	TRBD1	TGTGCCAGTAGTTTTACGGGGACAGGGGTCACTGAAGCTTTCTTT	CASSFTGTGVTEAFF
TRBV6-1	few	13	TRBJ1-2	TRBD1	TGTGCCAGCAAAACAGGGGTTAACTATGGCTACACCTTC	CASKTGVNYGYTF
TRBV23-1	once	14	TRBJ2-7	TRBD1	TGCGCCAGCAGACACTACAGGGGGCGGCGGGAGCAGTACTTC	CASRHYRGRREQYF
TRBV5-1	NA	16	TRBJ2-5	TRBD2	TGCGCCAGCAGCTTGGTCGCGGGAGGGCCCTCGGAGACCCAGTACTTC	CASSLVAGGPSETQYF
TRBV4-3	NA	17	TRBJ2-6	TRBD1	TGCGCCAGCAGCCGGGACAGGGGGTTCTCTGGGGCCAACGTCCTGACTTTC	CASSRDRGFSGANVLTF
TRBV14	NA	15	TRBJ1-2	NA	TGTGCCAGCAGCCGTCCAGGGTTTACGAACTATGGCTACACCTTC	CASSRPGFTNYGYTF
TRBV7-2	NA	15	TRBJ2-7	TRBD2	TGTGCCAGCAGCTTCCAGACTAGCGCGGGCTACGAGCAGTACTTC	CASSFQTSAGYEQYF
TRBV4-1	NA	16	TRBJ2-1	NA	TGCGCCAGCAGCCAAGATTTGACTAGGGGATGGAATGAGCAGTTCTTC	CASSQDLTRGWNEQFF
TRBV28	NA	15	TRBJ1-1	NA	TGTGCCAGCAGCCCGGACAGCAGGATGAACACTGAAGCTTTCTTT	CASSPDSRMNTEAFF
TRBV29-1	few	14	TRBJ2-6	NA	TGCAGCGTCCGAGGGGGGTTTGGGGCCAACGTCCTGACTTTC	CSVRGGFGANVLTF
TRBV19	few	15	TRBJ2-4	NA	TGTGCCAGTAGTCCCCCGGGGTTGGCCAAAAACATTCAGTACTTC	CASSPPGLAKNIQYF
TRBV6-1	NA	15	TRBJ1-2	NA	TGTGCCAGCTCGCCGGGCCTCCTGGGGGGCTATGGCTACACCTTC	CASSPGLLGGYGYTF
TRBV29-1	NA	17	TRBJ2-6	TRBD1	TGCAGCGTCCACCAGGGACAGGGAGTCTCTGGGGCCAACGTCCTGACTTTC	CSVHQGQGVSGANVLTF
TRBV28	NA	15	TRBJ1-1	NA	TGTGCCAGCAGTACCCCCGCGGAACCGAACACTGAAGCTTTCTTT	CASSTPAEPNTEAFF
TRBV5-1	NA	14	TRBJ2-5	NA	TGCGCCAGCAGCTTGACTTTCTCAAGGGAGACCCAGTACTTC	CASSLTFSRETQYF
TRBV5-4	NA	16	TRBJ2-3	TRBD2	TGTGCCAGCAGAGGGACTAGCGGGGCAAGCACAGATACGCAGTATTTT	CASRGTSGASTDTQYF
TRBV11-1	NA	14	TRBJ2-7	TRBD1	TGTGCCAGCAGCCCGGACAGGGTGCACCACGAGCAGTACTTC	CASSPDRVHHEQYF
TRBV9	once	14	TRBJ1-3	NA	TGTGCCAGCAGCGTAGATTCCCCTGGAAACACCATATATTTT	CASSVDSPGNTIYF
TRBV9	NA	17	TRBJ2-1	NA	TGTGCCAGCAGCGCTACTGTGCGAGCGGATACTTACAATGAGCAGTTCTTC	CASSATVRADTYNEQFF
TRBV2	NA	13	TRBJ1-5	NA	TGTGCCAGCAGTCGGGACGGCAATCAGCCCCAGCATTTT	CASSRDGNQPQHF
TRBV29-1	NA	12	TRBJ2-5	NA	TGCAGCGTTGGGACCTCGGCGGAGACCCAGTACTTC	CSVGTSAETQYF
TRBV6-5	NA	15	TRBJ1-5	TRBD1	TGTGCCAGCAGCCTTAGACAGGGGGCGGTTCAGCCCCAGCATTTT	CASSLRQGAVQPQHF
TRBV14	NA	14	TRBJ1-2	TRBD1	TGTGCCAGCAGCCAAGAGGACAGGGTCTATGGCTACACCTTC	CASSQEDRVYGYTF
TRBV29-1	NA	13	TRBJ1-2	TRBD1	TGCAGCGTTTCCCCCGGGACAGGGAATGGCTACACCTTC	CSVSPGTGNGYTF
TRBV5-4	NA	17	TRBJ2-2	TRBD2	TGTGCCAGCAGCCTACCGGGCGGGAGGAGGGACACCGGGGAGCTGTTTTTT	CASSLPGGRRDTGELFF
TRBV9	NA	14	TRBJ2-7	NA	TGTGCCAGCAGCGTAGACCCAAGCTCCTACGAGCAGTACTTC	CASSVDPSSYEQYF
TRBV29-1	many	14	TRBJ1-2	NA	TGCAGCGTTGAGGGCCGGGGCGCTAACTATGGCTACACCTTC	CSVEGRGANYGYTF
TRBV7-7	NA	12	TRBJ2-5	NA	TGTGCCAGCAGCTCTGGGCAAGAGACCCAGTACTTC	CASSSGQETQYF
TRBV28	NA	13	TRBJ2-1	NA	TGTGCCAGCAGCACCCGACTAGTGGGTGAGCAGTTCTTC	CASSTRLVGEQFF
TRBV29-1	NA	13	TRBJ2-3	NA	TGCAGCGGGGGGAGATTCGGCACAGATACGCAGTATTTT	CSGGRFGTDTQYF